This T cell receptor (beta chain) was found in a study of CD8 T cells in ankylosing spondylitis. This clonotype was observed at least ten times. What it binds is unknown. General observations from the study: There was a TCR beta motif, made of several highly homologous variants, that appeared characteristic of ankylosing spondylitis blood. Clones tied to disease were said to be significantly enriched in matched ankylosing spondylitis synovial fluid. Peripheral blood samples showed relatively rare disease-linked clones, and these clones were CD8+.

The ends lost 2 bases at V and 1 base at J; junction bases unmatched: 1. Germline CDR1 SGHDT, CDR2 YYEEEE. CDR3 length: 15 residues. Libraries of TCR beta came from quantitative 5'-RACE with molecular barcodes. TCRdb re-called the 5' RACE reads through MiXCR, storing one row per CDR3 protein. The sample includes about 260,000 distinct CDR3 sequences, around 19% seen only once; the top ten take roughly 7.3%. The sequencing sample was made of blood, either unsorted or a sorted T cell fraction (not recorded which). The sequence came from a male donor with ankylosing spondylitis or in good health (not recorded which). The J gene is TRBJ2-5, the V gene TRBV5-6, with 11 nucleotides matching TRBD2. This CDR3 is CASSFGLAGQETQYF. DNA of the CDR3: TGTGCCAGCAGCTTTGGACTAGCGGGCCAAGAGACCCAGTACTTC.